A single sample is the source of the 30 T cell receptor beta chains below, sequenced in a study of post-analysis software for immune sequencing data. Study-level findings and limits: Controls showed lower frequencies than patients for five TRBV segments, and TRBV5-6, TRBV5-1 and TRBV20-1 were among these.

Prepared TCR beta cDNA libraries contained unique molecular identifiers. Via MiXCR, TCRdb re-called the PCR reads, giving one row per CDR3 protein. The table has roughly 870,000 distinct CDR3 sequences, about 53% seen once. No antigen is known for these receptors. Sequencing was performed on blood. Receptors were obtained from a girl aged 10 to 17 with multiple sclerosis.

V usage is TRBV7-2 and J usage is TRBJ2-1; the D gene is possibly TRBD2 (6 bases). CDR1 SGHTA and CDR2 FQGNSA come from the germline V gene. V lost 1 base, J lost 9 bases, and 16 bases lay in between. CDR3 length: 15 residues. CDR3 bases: TGTGCCAGCAGCTTAGACGGGGGAGGCGTCGGTGAGCAGTTCTTC. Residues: CASSLDGGGVGEQFF.

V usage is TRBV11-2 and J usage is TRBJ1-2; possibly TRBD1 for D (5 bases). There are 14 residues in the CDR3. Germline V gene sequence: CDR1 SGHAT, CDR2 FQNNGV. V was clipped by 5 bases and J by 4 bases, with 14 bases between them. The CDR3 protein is CASSPDGGIYGYTF. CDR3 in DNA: TGTGCCAGCAGCCCAGACGGGGGGATCTATGGCTACACCTTC.

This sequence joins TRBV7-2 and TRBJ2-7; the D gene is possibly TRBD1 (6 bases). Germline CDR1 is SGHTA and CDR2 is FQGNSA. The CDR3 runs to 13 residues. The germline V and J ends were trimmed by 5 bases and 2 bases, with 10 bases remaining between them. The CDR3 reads CASSRDKTYEQYF. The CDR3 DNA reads TGTGCCAGCAGCCGGGACAAGACCTACGAGCAGTACTTC.

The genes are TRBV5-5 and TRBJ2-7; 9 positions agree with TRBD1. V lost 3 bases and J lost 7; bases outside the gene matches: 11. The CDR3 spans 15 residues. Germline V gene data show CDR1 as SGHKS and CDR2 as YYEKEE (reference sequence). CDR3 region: CASSSPGQGSNEQYF. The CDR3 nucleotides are TGTGCCAGCAGCTCTCCGGGACAGGGTTCGAATGAGCAGTACTTC.

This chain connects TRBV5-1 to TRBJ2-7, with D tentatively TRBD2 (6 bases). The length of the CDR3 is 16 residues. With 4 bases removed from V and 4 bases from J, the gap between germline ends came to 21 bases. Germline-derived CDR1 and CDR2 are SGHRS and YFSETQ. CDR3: CASSPGLSGNYYEQYF. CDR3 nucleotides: TGCGCCAGCAGCCCTGGACTAAGCGGAAATTATTACGAGCAGTACTTC.

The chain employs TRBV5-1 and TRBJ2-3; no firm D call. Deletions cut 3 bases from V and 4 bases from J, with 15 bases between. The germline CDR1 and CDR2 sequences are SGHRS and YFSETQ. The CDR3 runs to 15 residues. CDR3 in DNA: TGCGCCAGCAGCTCCAATCGGTATATCGCAGATACGCAGTATTTT. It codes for CASSSNRYIADTQYF.

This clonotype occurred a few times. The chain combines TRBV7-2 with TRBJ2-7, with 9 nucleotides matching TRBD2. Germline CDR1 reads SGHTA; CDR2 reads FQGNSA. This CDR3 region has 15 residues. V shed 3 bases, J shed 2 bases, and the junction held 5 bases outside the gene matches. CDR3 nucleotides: TGTGCCAGCAGCTTGGCTAGCGGGAAGACCTACGAGCAGTACTTC. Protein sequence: CASSLASGKTYEQYF.

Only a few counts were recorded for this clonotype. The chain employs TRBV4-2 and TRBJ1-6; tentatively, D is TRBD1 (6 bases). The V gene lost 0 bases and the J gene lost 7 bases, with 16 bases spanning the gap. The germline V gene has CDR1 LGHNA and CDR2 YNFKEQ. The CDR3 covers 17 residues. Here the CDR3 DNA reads TGTGCCAGCAGCCAAGATCGAAACTCAGGGGCCAATTCACCCCTCCACTTT. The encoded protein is CASSQDRNSGANSPLHF.

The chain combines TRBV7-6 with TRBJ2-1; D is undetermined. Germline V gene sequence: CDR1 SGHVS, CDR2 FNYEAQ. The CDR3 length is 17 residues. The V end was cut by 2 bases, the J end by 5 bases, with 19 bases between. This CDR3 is CASSLSRHEALNNEQFF. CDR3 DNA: TGTGCCAGCAGCTTATCCCGGCACGAGGCCTTGAACAATGAGCAGTTCTTC.

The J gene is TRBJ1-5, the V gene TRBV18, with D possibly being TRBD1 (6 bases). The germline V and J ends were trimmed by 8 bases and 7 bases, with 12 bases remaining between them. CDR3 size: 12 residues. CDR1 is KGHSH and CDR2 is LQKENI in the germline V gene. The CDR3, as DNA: TGTGCCAGCGGGGACAATCAACAGCCCCAGCATTTT. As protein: CASGDNQQPQHF.

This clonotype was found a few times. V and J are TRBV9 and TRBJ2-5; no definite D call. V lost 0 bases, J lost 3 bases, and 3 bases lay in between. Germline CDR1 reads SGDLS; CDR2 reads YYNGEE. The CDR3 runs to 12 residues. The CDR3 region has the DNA TGTGCCAGCAGCGTAGTCGAAGAGACCCAGTACTTC. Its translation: CASSVVEETQYF.

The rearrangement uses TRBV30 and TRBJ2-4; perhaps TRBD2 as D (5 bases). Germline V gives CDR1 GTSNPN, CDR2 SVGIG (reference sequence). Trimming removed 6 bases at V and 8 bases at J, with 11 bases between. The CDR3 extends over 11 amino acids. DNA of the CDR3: TGTGCCTGCCCGCTCGGGGACATTCAGTACTTC. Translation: CACPLGDIQYF.

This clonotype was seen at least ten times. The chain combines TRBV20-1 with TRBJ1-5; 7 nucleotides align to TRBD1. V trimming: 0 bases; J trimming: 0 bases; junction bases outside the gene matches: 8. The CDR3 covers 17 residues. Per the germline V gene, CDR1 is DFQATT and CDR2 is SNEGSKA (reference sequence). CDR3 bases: TGCAGTGCTAGAGACGACAGGGCCCACTATAGCAATCAGCCCCAGCATTTT. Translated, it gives CSARDDRAHYSNQPQHF.

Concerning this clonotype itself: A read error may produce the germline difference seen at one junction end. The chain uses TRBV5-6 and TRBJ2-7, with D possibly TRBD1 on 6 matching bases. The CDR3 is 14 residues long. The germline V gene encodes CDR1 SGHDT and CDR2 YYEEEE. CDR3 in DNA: TGTGCCAGCAGCCTCCAGGACAGCACCTACGAGCGGTACTTC. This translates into CASSLQDSTYERYF. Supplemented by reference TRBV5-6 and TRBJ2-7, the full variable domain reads DAGVTQSPTHLIKTRGQQVTLRCSPKSGHDTVSWYQQALGQGPQFIFQYYEEEERQRGNFPDRFSGHQFPNYSSELNVNALLLGDSALYLCASSLQDSTYERYFGPGTRLTVT.

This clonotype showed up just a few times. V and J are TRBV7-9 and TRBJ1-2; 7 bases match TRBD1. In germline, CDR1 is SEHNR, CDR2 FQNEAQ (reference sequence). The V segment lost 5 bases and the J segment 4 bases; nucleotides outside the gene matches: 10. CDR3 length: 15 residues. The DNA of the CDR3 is TGTGCCAGCAGCCAGGGACAGATCAATGTCTATGGCTACACCTTC. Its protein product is CASSQGQINVYGYTF.

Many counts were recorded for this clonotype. The CDR3 is CASSEFLREPPEQYF. The CDR3 coding sequence is TGTGCCAGCAGTGAATTTTTGCGGGAGCCCCCCGAGCAGTACTTC. This chain uses TRBV6-1 with TRBJ2-7; 7 bases fit TRBD2. In germline, CDR1 is MNHNS, CDR2 SASEGT. CDR3 length equals 15 residues. Trimming at V came to 2 bases and at J to 6 bases, leaving 10 bases not matched to a gene.

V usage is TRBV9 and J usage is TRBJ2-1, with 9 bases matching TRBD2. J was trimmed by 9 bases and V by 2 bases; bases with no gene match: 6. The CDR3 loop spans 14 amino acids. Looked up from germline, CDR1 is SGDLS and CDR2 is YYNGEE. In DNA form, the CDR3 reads TGTGCCAGCAGCGTCGGCGGGGGGGTCAGTGAGCAGTTCTTC. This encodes CASSVGGGVSEQFF.

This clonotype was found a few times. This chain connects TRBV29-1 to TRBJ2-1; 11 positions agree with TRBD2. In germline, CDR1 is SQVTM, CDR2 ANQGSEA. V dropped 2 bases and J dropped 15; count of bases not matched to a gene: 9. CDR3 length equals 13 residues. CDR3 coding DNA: TGCAGCGTTGAACTCTTACTAGCGGGAGAGGGGTTCTTC. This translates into CSVELLLAGEGFF.

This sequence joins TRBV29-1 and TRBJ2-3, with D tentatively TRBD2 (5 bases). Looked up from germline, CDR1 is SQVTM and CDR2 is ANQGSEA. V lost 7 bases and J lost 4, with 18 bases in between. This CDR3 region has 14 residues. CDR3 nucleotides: TGCAGCGCTCCGGGCCCGGCGGGTTCAGATACGCAGTATTTT. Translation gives CSAPGPAGSDTQYF.

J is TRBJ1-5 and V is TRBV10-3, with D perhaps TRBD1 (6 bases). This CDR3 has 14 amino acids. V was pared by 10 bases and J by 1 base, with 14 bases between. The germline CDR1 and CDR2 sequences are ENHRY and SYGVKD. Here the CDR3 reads CATKEGTSNQPQHF. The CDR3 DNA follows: TGTGCCACCAAGGAAGGGACAAGCAATCAGCCCCAGCATTTT.

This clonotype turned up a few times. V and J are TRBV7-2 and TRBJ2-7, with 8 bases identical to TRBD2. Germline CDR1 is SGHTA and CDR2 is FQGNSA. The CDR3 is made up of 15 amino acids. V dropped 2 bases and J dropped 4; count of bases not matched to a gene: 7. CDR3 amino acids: CASSLYPGGAYEQYF. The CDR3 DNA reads TGTGCCAGCAGCTTATACCCGGGGGGGGCTTACGAGCAGTACTTC.

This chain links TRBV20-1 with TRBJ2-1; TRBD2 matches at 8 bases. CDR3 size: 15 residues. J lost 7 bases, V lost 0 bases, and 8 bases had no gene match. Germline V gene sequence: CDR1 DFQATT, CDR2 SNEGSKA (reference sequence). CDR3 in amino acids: CSARDLSGGWNEQFF. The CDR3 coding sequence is TGCAGTGCTAGAGACCTGAGCGGGGGCTGGAATGAGCAGTTCTTC.

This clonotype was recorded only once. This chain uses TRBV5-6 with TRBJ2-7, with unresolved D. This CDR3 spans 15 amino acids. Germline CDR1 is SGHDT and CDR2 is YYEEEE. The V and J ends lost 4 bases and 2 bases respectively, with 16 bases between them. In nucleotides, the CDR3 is TGTGCCAGCAGCCCCCCCCTGGGCAGGACCTACGAGCAGTACTTC. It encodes CASSPPLGRTYEQYF.

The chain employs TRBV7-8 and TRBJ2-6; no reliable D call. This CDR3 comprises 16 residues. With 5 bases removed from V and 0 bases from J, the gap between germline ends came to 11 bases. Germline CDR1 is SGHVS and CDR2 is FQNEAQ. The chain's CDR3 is CASSPRPSSGANVLTF. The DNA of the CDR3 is TGTGCCAGCAGCCCAAGGCCGAGCTCTGGGGCCAACGTCCTGACTTTC.

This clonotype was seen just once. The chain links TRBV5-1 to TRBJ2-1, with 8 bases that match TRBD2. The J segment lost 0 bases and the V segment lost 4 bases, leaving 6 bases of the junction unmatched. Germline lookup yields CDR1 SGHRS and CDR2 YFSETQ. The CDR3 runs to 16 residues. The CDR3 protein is CASSARRGASYNEQFF. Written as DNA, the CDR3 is TGCGCCAGCAGCGCTAGGCGGGGGGCCTCCTACAATGAGCAGTTCTTC.

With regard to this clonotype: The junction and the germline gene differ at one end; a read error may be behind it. The CDR3 loop is CASGQASLGLAGGWSEEQYF. CDR3 DNA sequence: TGCGCCAGCGGCCAAGCATCACTGGGACTAGCGGGAGGGTGGTCGGAAGAGCAGTACTTC. The genes are TRBV4-1 and TRBJ2-7, with 16 bases fitting TRBD2. In germline, CDR1 is MGHRA, CDR2 YSYEKL. This CDR3 contains 20 residues.

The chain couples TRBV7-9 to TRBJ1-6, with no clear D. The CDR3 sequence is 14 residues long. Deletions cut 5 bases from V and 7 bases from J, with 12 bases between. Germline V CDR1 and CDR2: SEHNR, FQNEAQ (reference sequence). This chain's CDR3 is CASSLEKGNSPLHF. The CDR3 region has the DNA TGTGCCAGCAGCCTGGAGAAGGGCAATTCACCCCTCCACTTT.

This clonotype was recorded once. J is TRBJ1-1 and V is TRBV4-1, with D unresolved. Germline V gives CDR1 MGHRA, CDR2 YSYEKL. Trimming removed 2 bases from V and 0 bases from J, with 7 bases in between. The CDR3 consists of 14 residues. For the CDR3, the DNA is TGCGCCAGCAGCCAACAACCGGTGAACACTGAAGCTTTCTTT. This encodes CASSQQPVNTEAFF.

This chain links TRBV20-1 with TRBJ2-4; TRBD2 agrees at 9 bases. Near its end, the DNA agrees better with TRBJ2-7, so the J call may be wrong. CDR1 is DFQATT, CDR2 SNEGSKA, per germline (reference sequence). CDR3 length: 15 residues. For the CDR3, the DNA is TGCAGTGCCTCTAAGGCGGGAGGGCCCTCTTACGAGCAGTACTTC. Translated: CSASKAGGPSYEQYF.

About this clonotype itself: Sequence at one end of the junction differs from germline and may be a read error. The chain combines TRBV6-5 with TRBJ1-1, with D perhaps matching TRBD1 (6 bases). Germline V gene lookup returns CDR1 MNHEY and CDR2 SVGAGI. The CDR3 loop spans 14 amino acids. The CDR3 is CVSKQGHLNTEAFF. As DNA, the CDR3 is TGTGTCAGCAAGCAGGGGCATTTGAACACTGAAGCTTTCTTT.